This T cell receptor beta chain was profiled in a study of CD8 T cells in Susac syndrome. On the study more broadly: Among the Susac syndrome patients sequenced, six had active disease and fewer than 10 were in remission.

Turning to this clonotype: Its antigen is unknown.

Study outcomes and limitations: As the study acknowledged, the number of individuals who were part of its TCR sequencing and HLA analysis was relatively small. The CD4+ T cell repertoires that were profiled in Susac syndrome showed no clonal expansion.

About 0.45 to 1 ug RNA was reverse transcribed with random hexamers. TCRdb itself ran the immunoSEQ multiplex PCR reads through MiXCR, one entry per CDR3 protein. Of about 240,000 distinct CDR3 sequences detected, almost 97% appear once; the ten largest clones hold under 0.12%. The CDR3 is 13 residues long. Germline V lookup: CDR1 SGHTA, CDR2 FQGNSA. The J segment lost 6 bases and the V segment lost 5 bases, leaving 7 bases of the junction unmatched. Sequencing targeted TCR beta in blood CD8+ and CD4+ T cells. The TCR originated in a human donor with Susac syndrome. This chain connects TRBV7-2 to TRBJ2-7, with TRBD2 matching 7 bases. Sequenced input: CD4+ T cells from PBMCs. CDR3 sequence reads: CASSRAGRLEQYF. The CDR3 DNA is TGTGCCAGCAGCCGAGCGGGAAGGCTCGAGCAGTACTTC.